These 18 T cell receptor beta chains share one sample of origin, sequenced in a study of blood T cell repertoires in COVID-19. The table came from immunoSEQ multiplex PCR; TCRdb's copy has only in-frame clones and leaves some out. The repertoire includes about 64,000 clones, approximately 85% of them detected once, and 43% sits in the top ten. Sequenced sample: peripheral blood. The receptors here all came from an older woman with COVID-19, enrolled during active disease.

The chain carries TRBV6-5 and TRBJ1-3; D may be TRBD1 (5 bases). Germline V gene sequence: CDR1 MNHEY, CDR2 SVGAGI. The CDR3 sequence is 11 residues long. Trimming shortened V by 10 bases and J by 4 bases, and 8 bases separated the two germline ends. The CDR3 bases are TGTGCCACCTGGACAGGAAACACCATATATTTT. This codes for CATWTGNTIYF.

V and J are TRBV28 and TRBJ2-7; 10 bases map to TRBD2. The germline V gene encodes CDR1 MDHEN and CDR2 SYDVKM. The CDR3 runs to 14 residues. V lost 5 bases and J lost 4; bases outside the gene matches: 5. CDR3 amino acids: CASSPRGLAYEQYF. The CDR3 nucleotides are TGTGCCAGCAGTCCCAGGGGACTAGCGTACGAGCAGTACTTC. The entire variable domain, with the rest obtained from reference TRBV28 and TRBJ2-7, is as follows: DVKVTQSSRYLVKRTGEKVFLECVQDMDHENMFWYRQDPGLGLRLIYFSYDVKMKEKGDIPEGYSVSREKKERFSLILESASTNQTSMYLCASSPRGLAYEQYFGPGTRLTVT.

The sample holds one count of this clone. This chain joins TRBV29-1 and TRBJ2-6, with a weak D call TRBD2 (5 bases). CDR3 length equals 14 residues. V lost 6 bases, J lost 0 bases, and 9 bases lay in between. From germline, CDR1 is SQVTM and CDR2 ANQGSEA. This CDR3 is CSVRDYSGANVLTF. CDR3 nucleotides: TGCAGCGTCCGGGATTACTCTGGGGCCAACGTCCTGACTTTC.

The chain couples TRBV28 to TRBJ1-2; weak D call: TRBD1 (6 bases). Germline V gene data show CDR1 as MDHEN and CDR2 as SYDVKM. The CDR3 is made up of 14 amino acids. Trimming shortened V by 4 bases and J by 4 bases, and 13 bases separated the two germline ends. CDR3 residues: CASSSGQQIYGYTF. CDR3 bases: TGTGCCAGCAGTTCCGGACAGCAAATCTATGGCTACACCTTC.

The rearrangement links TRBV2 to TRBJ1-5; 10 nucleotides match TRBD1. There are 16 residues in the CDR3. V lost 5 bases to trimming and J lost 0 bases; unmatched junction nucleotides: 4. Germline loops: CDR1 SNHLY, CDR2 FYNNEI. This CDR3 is CASSRDRGYSNQPQHF. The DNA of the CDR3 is TGTGCCAGCAGTCGGGACAGGGGCTATAGCAATCAGCCCCAGCATTTT.

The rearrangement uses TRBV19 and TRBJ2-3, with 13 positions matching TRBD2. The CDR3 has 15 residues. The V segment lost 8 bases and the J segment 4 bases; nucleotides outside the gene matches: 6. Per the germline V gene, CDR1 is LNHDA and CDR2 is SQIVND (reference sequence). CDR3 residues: CASALAGGLSDTQYF. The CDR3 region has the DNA TGTGCCAGTGCACTAGCGGGGGGGCTCTCAGATACGCAGTATTTT.

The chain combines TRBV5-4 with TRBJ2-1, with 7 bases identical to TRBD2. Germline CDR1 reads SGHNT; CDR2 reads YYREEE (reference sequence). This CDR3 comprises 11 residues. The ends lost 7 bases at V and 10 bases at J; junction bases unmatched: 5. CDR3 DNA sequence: TGTGCCAGCGGGAGGGTTGGCGAGCAGTTCTTC. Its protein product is CASGRVGEQFF.

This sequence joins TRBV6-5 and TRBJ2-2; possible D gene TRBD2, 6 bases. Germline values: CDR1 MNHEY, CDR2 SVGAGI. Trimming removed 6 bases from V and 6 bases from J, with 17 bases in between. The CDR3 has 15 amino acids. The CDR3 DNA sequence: TGTGCCAGCAGAACGGCCGTAGCGGCCGCCGGGGAGCTGTTTTTT. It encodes CASRTAVAAAGELFF.

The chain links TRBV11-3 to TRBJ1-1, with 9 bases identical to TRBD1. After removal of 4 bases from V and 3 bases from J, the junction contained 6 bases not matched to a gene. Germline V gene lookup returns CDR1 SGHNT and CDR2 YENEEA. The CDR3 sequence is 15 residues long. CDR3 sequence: CASSSLGQGYTEAFF. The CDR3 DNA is TGTGCCAGCAGCTCCTTGGGACAGGGTTACACTGAAGCTTTCTTT.

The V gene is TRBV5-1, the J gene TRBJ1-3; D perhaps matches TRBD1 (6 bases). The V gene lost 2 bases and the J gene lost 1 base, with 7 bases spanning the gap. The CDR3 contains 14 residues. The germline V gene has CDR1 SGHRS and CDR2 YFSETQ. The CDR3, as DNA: TGCGCCAGCAGCTTAGGGACATCTGGAAACACCATATATTTT. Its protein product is CASSLGTSGNTIYF.

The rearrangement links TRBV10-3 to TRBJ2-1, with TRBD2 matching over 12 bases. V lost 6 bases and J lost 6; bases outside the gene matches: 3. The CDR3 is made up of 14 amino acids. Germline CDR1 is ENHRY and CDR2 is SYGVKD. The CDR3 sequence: CAIRTSGRLNEQFF. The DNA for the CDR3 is TGTGCCATCAGGACTAGCGGGAGACTCAATGAGCAGTTCTTC.

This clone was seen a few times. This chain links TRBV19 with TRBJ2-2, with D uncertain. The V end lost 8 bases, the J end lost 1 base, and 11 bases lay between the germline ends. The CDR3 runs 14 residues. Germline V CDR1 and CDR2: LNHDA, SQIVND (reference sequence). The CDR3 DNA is TGTGCCAGTGAGATAAACTGGAACACCGGGGAGCTGTTTTTT. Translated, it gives CASEINWNTGELFF.

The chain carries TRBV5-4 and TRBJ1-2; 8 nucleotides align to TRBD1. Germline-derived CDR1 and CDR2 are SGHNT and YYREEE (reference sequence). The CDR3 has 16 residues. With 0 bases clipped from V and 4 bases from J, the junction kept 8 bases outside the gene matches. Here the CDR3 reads CASSLEMTGAIYGYTF. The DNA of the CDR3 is TGTGCCAGCAGCTTGGAAATGACAGGGGCGATCTATGGCTACACCTTC.

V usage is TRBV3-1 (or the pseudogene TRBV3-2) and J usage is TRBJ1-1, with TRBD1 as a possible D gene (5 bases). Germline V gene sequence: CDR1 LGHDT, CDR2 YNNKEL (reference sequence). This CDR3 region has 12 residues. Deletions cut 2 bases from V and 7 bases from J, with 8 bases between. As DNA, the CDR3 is TGTGCCAGCAGCCAAAGGAGGGGTGAAGCTTTCTTT. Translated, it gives CASSQRRGEAFF.

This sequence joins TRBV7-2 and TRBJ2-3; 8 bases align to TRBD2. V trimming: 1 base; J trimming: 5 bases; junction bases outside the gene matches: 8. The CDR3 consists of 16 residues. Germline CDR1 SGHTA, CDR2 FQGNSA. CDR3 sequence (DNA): TGTGCCAGCAGCTTAGGGAGCGGGGGAGGGCAAGATACGCAGTATTTT. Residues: CASSLGSGGGQDTQYF.

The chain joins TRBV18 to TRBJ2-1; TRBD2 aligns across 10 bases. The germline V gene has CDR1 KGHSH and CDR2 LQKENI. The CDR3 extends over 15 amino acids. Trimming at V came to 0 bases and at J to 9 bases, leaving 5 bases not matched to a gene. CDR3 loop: CASSPPSGGASEQFF. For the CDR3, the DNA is TGTGCCAGCTCACCACCGAGCGGGGGGGCCTCTGAGCAGTTCTTC.

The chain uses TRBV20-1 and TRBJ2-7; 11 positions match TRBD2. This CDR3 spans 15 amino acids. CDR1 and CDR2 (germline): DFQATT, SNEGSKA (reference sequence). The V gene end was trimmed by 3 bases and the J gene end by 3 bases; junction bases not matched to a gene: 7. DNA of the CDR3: TGCAGTGCTAGTCTAACTAGCGGGGGTCTCTACGAGCAGTACTTC. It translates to CSASLTSGGLYEQYF.

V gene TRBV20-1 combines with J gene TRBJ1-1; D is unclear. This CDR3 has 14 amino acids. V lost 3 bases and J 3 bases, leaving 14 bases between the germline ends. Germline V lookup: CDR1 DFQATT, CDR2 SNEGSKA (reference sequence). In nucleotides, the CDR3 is TGCAGTGCTAGTCCCTTCCGAGGGTACACTGAAGCTTTCTTT. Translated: CSASPFRGYTEAFF.